This T cell receptor (beta chain) was recorded in a study of T cells after yellow fever vaccination (dated by TCRdb to the late 2010s). Broadly, across the study: Libraries from fractions with low cell numbers were prepared with the SMART-Seq v4 Ultra Low Input RNA kit. To follow T-cell clones before and after primary and booster YFV17D yellow fever vaccination, bulk TCR alpha and beta repertoires were sequenced over time. Two healthy male donors, one aged 18 to 30 and one aged 30 to 40 years, made up the cohort. Blood samples were taken at several timepoints before and after primary and secondary immunization, and bulk PBMC replicates and cell subsets were isolated. What the authors observed across the whole study: After the booster, most of the clones that had expanded following primary vaccination were detected again (around 97% of CD4 and roughly 88% of CD8), which suggests that memory was broadly maintained. Because the study included only a couple of donors, the extent to which the findings can be generalized is limited. Computational filtering was required because FACS-sorted repertoires could contain abundant contaminating clonotypes from the bulk population. The secondary T-cell response was weaker than the primary response but faster, peaking on day 5 instead of day 15. A small share of clonotypes was detected in both CD4 and CD8 compartments, with the overlap likely arising from convergent recombination.

According to the study, the label for this sample's treatment or condition signals: live attenuated yellow fever vaccine strain. At every blood-draw timepoint, two biological replicates of bulk PBMCs were collected. A standard Ficoll-Paque protocol was used to isolate PBMCs from peripheral blood. RNA was extracted with TriZol from bulk PBMCs, CD4 and CD8 fractions, and dextramer-positive and dextramer-negative fractions. From a lookup of the germline V gene, CDR1 and CDR2 are SGHRS and YFSETQ. The CDR3, cysteine through phenylalanine, is 14 amino acids long. Of the read, only the CDR3 DNA is kept; its 42 bases are in frame from base 1. V is shortened by 0 bases, J by 4 bases, and the region joining them spans 10 bases. The sample was run on an Illumina NovaSeq 6000. Synthesis of TCR cDNA relied on 5'RACE template switching, a step that introduced a universal primer site along with unique molecular identifiers. Priming of cDNA synthesis was performed from both the TCR alpha and TCR beta constant segments. Library amplification used two PCR steps, and the second PCR step added sample barcodes and sequencing adapters. Sequencing of libraries was performed on Illumina HiSeq 2500 (2x100 bp) or NovaSeq (2x150 bp). The authors' pipeline ran thus. Demultiplexing of reads and collapsing into UMI consensus sequences were performed with MIGEC, and V(D)J alignment was carried out with MiXCR. Clonotypes responding to the vaccine were identified with edgeR on replicate PBMC samples, with the criteria of FDR below 0.01 and a log2 fold change above 5 up to day 15. Each bulk clonotype was labeled CD4 or CD8 based on which sequenced repertoire, CD4 or CD8, contained the clonotype at higher abundance. TCRdb cleaned the public reads at Q25 with fastp, built clones with MiXCR and kept in-frame beta chains. All rows with the same CDR3 protein become a single entry with the most common DNA and genes. The V and J calls shown here were made by TCRdb, not taken from the authors' results. The sample contains 250,000 to 400,000 distinct CDR3 sequences, around 4.5% of them found a single time. The ten most abundant clones make up 15% to 20% of the sample.

Of note for this clonotype: The antigen it recognizes is unknown. Base-call qualities are not available, and no considerably larger clone is one nucleotide away.

Sequencing was performed on PBMCs, taken 15 days after the yellow fever booster vaccination. This TCR was sampled from a man aged 18-30 years who received the YFV17D yellow fever vaccine. Recombination connected TRBV5-1 to TRBJ1-2, with the identity of the D gene unclear. The CDR3 region: CASSLADVAYGYTF. The sequenced DNA: TGCGCCAGCAGCTTGGCGGATGTTGCCTATGGCTACACCTTC.